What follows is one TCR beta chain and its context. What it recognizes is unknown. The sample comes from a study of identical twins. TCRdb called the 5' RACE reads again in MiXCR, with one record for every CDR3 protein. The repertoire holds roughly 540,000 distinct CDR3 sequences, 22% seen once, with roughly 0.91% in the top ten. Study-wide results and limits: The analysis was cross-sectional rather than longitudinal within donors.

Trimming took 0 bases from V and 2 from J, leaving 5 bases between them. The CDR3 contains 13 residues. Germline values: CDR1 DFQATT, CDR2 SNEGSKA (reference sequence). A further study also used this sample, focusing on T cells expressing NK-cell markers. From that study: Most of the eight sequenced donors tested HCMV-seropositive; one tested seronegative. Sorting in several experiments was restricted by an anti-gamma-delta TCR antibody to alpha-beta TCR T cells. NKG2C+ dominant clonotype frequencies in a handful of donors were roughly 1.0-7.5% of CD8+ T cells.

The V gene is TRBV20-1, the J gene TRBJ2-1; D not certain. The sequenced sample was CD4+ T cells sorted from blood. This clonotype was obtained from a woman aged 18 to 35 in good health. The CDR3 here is CSARDLAYNEQFF. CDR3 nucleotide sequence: TGCAGTGCTAGAGATCTTGCCTACAATGAGCAGTTCTTC.